These T cell receptor beta chains were read from a single sample in a study of cytomegalovirus exposure and HLA in healthy donors. Produced via immunoSEQ multiplex PCR; TCRdb's table is partial and in-frame only. The repertoire holds about 130,000 clones, with about 80% as singletons. What was sequenced was PBMCs. The source is a man aged 25-40 years in good health and CMV-seronegative. Each CDR3 is given with its conserved first and last residue. A D gene is named only where the DNA matches it firmly. Clone size is shown for a subset of rows, as once, few, many or a class of expanded clone.

>TRBV4-1|NA|TRBD2|TRBJ2-3
CASSQGGSGRTDTQYF
TGCGCCAGCAGCCAAGGGGGAAGCGGGAGGACAGATACGCAGTATTTT
>TRBV6-5|NA|NA|TRBJ1-1
CASSYIIETPSF
TGTGCCAGCAGTTACATTATCGAGACACCCTCCTTT
>TRBV7-2|NA|TRBD2|TRBJ2-1
CASSLTSGRVDEQFF
TGTGCCAGCAGCTTGACTAGCGGGAGGGTTGATGAGCAGTTCTTC
>TRBV6-1|NA|TRBD1|TRBJ1-3
CASLGQGSGNTIYF
TGTGCCAGCCTCGGACAGGGGAGCGGAAACACCATATATTTT
>TRBV10-3|NA|NA|TRBJ1-1
CAISGRREAEAFF
TGTGCCATCAGTGGGCGGAGGGAAGCTGAAGCTTTCTTT
>TRBV2|few|TRBD2|TRBJ2-7
CASSAASGAYEQYF
TGTGCCAGCAGTGCGGCTAGCGGAGCCTACGAGCAGTACTTC
>TRBV28|NA|NA|TRBJ2-5
CASTDSTTETQYF
TGTGCCAGCACCGACTCTACGACAGAGACCCAGTACTTC
>TRBV5-8|NA|TRBD2|TRBJ2-1
CASSPQTSGNEQFF
TGTGCCAGCAGCCCCCAGACTAGCGGAAATGAGCAGTTCTTC
>TRBV5-4|NA|NA|TRBJ2-3
CASSLELEADTQYF
TGTGCCAGCAGCTTGGAGTTGGAGGCAGATACGCAGTATTTT
>TRBV19|NA|TRBD2|TRBJ2-7
CASSIDNPSAGTSREQYF
TGTGCCAGTAGTATAGATAACCCCTCAGCCGGGACTAGTCGCGAGCAGTACTTC
>TRBV28|NA|NA|TRBJ2-7
CASSWGTSYEQYF
TGTGCCAGCAGTTGGGGGACTTCCTACGAGCAGTACTTC